The text below deals with one T cell receptor (beta chain). Antigen: not known. Amplification from RNA transcripts yielded the TCR beta CDR3 regions. First-round RT-PCR with HTBI primers preceded a second-round multiplex PCR. TCRdb redid the calling of the multiplex PCR reads with MiXCR, one entry per CDR3 protein. Among about 590,000 distinct CDR3 sequences listed, approximately 37% were seen once. Each hyperthyroidism patient was newly diagnosed, with under 2 months' duration, and aged 18 to 65. Diagnoses were established from clinical symptoms, serum thyroxine, TRAb, thyroid ultrasound and orbital computed tomography. CDR3 length equals 15 residues. Trimming cost V 2 bases and J 4 bases, with 9 bases left between them. CDR1 is SGHTA, CDR2 FQGTGA, per germline. This specimen belongs to a study of Graves' ophthalmopathy and Graves' hyperthyroidism. Study results and caveats: Discriminating ophthalmopathy from stable hyperthyroidism, a 13-signature model attained a sensitivity of about 90% and a specificity of approximately 81%. This model predicted ophthalmopathy progression (sensitivity about 67%, specificity 72% to 85%).

This chain links TRBV7-3 with TRBJ2-6, with D hard to call. The material sequenced was peripheral blood or thyroid tissue (not recorded which). The TCR originated in an adult man with Graves' hyperthyroidism. The CDR3 sequence is CASSLWPLGANVLTF. In nucleotides, the CDR3 is TGTGCCAGCAGCTTATGGCCCCTCGGGGCCAACGTCCTGACTTTC. Drawing the rest from reference TRBV7-3 and TRBJ2-6, the complete variable domain is GAGVSQTPSNKVTEKGKYVELRCDPISGHTALYWYRQSLGQGPEFLIYFQGTGAADDSGLPNDRFFAVRPEGSVSTLKIQRTERGDSAVYLCASSLWPLGANVLTFGAGSRLTVL.